The present T cell receptor beta chain was sequenced within a study of blood T cell repertoires in COVID-19. Study at large: Researchers got acute and convalescent COVID-19 samples from the United States, Italy and Spain.

How the authors handled the data: Amplifying reference gene primers gave estimates of nucleated cell counts. Assay used: immunoSEQ multiplex PCR; TCRdb lists only in-frame clones, some missing. V and J calls and clone size are as listed in that table; D and trimming were resolved from the DNA. The sample holds approximately 200,000 clones, 86% seen once. Self-reported history from a screening survey and questionnaire set each donor's cohort. Two consecutive negative NP/OP PCR tests, clearance, or resolved symptoms defined Cohort 3 recovery. This CDR3 has 14 amino acids. In germline, CDR1 is SGHNT, CDR2 YYREEE (reference sequence). V shed 1 base and J shed 0 bases, with 5 bases lying between them.

This receptor was taken from a young woman who had recovered from COVID-19. The gene calls are TRBV5-4 and TRBJ1-5; D is ambiguous. Sequencing input: PBMCs or T cells enriched from blood (not recorded which). Here the CDR3 reads CASSLFGSNQPQHF. Written as DNA, the CDR3 is TGTGCCAGCAGCTTGTTCGGTAGCAATCAGCCCCAGCATTTT.